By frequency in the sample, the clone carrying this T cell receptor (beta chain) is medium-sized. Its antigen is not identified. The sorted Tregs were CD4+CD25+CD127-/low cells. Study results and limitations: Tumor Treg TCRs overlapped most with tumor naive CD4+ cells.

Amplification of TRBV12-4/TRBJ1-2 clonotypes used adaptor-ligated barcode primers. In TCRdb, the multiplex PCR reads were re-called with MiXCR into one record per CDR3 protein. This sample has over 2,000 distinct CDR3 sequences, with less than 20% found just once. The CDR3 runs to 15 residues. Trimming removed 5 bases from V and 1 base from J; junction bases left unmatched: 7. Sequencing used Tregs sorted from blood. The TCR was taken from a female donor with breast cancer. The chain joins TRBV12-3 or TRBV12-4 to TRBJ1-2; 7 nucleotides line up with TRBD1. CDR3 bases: TGTGCCAGCAGTATAGGGACAGCATTTAACTATGGCTACACCTTC. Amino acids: CASSIGTAFNYGYTF.